Only a few counts were recorded for the clone carrying this TCR beta chain. The antigen remains unidentified. PCR used 60 Vbeta primers and 13 Jbeta primers. The table came from immunoSEQ multiplex PCR; TCRdb's copy has only in-frame clones and leaves some out. Among some 140,000 clones, 82% were seen once, and the ten largest hold roughly 7.8%. These data are taken from a study of cytomegalovirus exposure and HLA in healthy donors. Study context: Early release data held 75 million to 90 million unique TCRs from HLA-typed donors. Overall study findings and caveats: Reports state that TCR beta sequences accurately predicted most subjects' HLA-A and HLA-B alleles.

Sequenced input: PBMCs. The source is a woman between 50 and 59 years old in good health and CMV-seropositive.

The CDR3 DNA reads as TGTGCCAGCGGTCGCGAGTATGGCTACACCTTC. Its translation is CASGREYGYTF. The chain uses TRBV5-6 and TRBJ1-2; no clear D gene. CDR3 length equals 11 residues. Per germline, CDR1 SGHDT and CDR2 YYEEEE. The V end lost 7 bases, the J end lost 5 bases, and 9 bases lay between the germline ends.